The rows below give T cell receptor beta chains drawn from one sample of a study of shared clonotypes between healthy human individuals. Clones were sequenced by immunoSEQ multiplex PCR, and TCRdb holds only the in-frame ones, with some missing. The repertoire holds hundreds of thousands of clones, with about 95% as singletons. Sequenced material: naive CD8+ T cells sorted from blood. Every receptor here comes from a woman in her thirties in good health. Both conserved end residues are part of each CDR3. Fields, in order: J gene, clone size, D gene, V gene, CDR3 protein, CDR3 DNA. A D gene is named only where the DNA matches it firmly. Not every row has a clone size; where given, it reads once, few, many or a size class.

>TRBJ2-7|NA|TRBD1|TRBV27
CASTRQGAVDEQYF
TGTGCCAGCACCCGACAGGGGGCGGTCGACGAGCAGTACTTC
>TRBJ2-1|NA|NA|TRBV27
CAARGEAGYNEQFF
TGTGCCGCTCGAGGGGAGGCAGGCTACAATGAGCAGTTCTTC
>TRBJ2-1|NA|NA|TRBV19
CASSIWASVNEQFF
TGTGCCAGTAGTATATGGGCTAGCGTGAATGAGCAGTTCTTC
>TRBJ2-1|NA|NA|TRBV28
CASSIDSSLYNEQFF
TGTGCCAGCAGCATCGACAGTTCCTTATACAATGAGCAGTTCTTC
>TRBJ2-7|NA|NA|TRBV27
CASSSPGAYEQYF
TGTGCCAGCAGTTCTCCGGGCGCCTACGAGCAGTACTTC
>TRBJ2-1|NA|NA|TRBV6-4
CASSVVATTYNEQFF
TGTGCCAGCAGTGTGGTTGCTACCACCTACAATGAGCAGTTCTTC
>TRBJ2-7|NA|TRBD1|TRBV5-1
CASSPAVDRGLYEQYF
TGCGCCAGCAGCCCGGCGGTGGACAGGGGTCTCTACGAGCAGTACTTC
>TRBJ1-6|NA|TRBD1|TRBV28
CASRYLTGQNSPLHF
TGTGCCAGCAGATACTTGACAGGGCAGAATTCACCCCTCCACTTT
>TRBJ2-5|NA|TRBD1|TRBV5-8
CASSWGQGQETQYF
TGTGCCAGCAGCTGGGGACAGGGCCAAGAGACCCAGTACTTC
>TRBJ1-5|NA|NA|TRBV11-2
CASSLDRGQPQHF
TGTGCCAGCAGCTTAGACAGGGGCCAGCCCCAGCATTTT
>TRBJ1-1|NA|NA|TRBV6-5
CASTRGRAEAFF
TGTGCCAGCACCCGGGGACGGGCTGAAGCTTTCTTT
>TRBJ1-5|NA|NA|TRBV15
CATSTRPTSNQPQHF
TGTGCCACCAGCACGCGACCGACTAGCAATCAGCCCCAGCATTTT
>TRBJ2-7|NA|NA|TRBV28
CASNSRLTYEQYF
TGTGCCAGCAATTCCAGACTTACCTACGAGCAGTACTTC
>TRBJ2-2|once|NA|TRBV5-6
CASSLQTGFDAHYTGELFF
TGTGCCAGCAGCCTACAAACAGGTTTTGACGCTCATTACACCGGGGAGCTGTTTTTT
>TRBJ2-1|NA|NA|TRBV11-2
CASSPRVEEALGNEQFF
TGTGCCAGCAGCCCCCGTGTTGAGGAGGCCCTGGGAAATGAGCAGTTCTTC
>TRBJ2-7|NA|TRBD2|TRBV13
CASSPLAAVGEQYF
TGTGCCAGCAGCCCTCTAGCGGCCGTGGGCGAGCAGTACTTC
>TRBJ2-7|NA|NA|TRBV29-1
CSALLGEASYEQYF
TGCAGCGCGCTGTTGGGGGAGGCTTCCTACGAGCAGTACTTC
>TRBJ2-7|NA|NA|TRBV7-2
CASNWGASGHEQYF
TGTGCCAGCAACTGGGGGGCCTCGGGCCACGAGCAGTACTTC
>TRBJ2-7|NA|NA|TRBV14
CASSRPRLDRWGGEQYF
TGTGCCAGCAGCCGACCTAGATTGGACAGGTGGGGGGGCGAGCAGTACTTC
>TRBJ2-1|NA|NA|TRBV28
CASSPGHAGTKYNEQFF
TGTGCCAGCAGTCCGGGACACGCCGGGACTAAATACAATGAGCAGTTCTTC
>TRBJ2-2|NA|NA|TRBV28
CASSSDDTNTGELFF
TGTGCCAGCAGTTCGGACGACACGAACACCGGGGAGCTGTTTTTT
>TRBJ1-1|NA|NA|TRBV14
CASSRTQAMNTEAFF
TGTGCCAGCAGCAGGACGCAAGCCATGAACACTGAAGCTTTCTTT
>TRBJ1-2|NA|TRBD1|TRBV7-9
CASSYQGAYGYTF
TGTGCCAGCAGCTATCAGGGGGCCTATGGCTACACCTTC
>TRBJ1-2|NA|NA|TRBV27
CASSLTFQAGVYGYTF
TGTGCCAGCAGTTTAACATTCCAGGCCGGGGTCTATGGCTACACCTTC
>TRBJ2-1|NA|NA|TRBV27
CAAAGARVNEQFF
TGTGCAGCCGCTGGGGCCCGAGTCAATGAGCAGTTCTTC
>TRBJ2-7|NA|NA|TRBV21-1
CASSKGAYRGSYEQYF
TGTGCCAGCAGCAAAGGGGCGTACAGGGGGTCCTACGAGCAGTACTTC
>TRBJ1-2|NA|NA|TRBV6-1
CASIRETGGYTF
TGTGCCAGCATCCGGGAAACAGGGGGCTACACCTTC
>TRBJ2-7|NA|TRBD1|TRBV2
CASSEWGRDRASEQYF
TGTGCCAGCAGTGAATGGGGTAGGGACAGGGCGAGCGAGCAGTACTTC
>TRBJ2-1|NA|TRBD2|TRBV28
CASSLGLAVYNEQFF
TGTGCCAGCAGTTTAGGCCTAGCGGTCTACAATGAGCAGTTCTTC
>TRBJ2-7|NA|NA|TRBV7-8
CASSLDLSYEQYF
TGTGCCAGCAGCTTAGACCTTTCCTACGAGCAGTACTTC
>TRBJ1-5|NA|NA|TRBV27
CASSWTHNQPQHF
TGTGCCAGCAGTTGGACTCACAATCAGCCCCAGCATTTT
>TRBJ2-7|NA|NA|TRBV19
CASSPTAGGSPGQYF
TGTGCCAGTAGTCCGACCGCGGGTGGTTCCCCAGGGCAGTACTTC
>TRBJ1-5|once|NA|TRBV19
CASSIDHWGYQPQHF
TGTGCCAGTAGTATAGATCATTGGGGATACCAGCCCCAGCATTTT
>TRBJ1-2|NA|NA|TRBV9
CASSVNYEGYGYTF
TGTGCCAGCAGCGTAAACTATGAAGGGTATGGCTACACCTTC
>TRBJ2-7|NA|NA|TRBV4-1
CASSHRTGDSLYEQYF
TGCGCCAGCAGCCACCGAACGGGGGACAGCCTCTACGAGCAGTACTTC
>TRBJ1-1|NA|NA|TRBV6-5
CASSYSGTTYQAFF
TGTGCCAGCAGTTACTCCGGGACAACCTATCAAGCTTTCTTT
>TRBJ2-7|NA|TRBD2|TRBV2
CASSDGLAAYEQYF
TGTGCCAGCAGTGACGGCCTAGCGGCGTACGAGCAGTACTTC
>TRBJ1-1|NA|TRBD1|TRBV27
CASSTTGGEAEAFF
TGTGCCAGCAGTACGACAGGGGGAGAAGCTGAAGCTTTCTTT
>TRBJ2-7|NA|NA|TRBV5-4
CASRDSGYEQYF
TGTGCCAGCAGAGATAGCGGCTACGAGCAGTACTTC
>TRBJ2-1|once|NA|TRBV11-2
CASSPNKRTDANEQFF
TGTGCCAGCAGCCCAAACAAACGGACGGACGCCAATGAGCAGTTCTTC
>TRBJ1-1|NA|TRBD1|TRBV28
CASSLLGQGANTEAFF
TGTGCCAGCAGTTTACTGGGACAGGGCGCGAACACTGAAGCTTTCTTT
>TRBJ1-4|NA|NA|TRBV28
CASSLLGQVYEKLFF
TGTGCCAGCAGTTTATTAGGGCAGGTTTATGAAAAACTGTTTTTT
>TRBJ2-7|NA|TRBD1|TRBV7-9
CASSTMRQGRTYEQYF
TGTGCCAGCAGCACTATGCGACAGGGAAGAACGTACGAGCAGTACTTC
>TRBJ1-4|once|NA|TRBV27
CASSPGNEKLFF
TGTGCCAGCAGTCCAGGGAATGAAAAACTGTTTTTT
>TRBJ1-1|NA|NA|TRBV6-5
CASSFSGVGEAFF
TGTGCCAGCAGCTTCAGTGGGGTGGGTGAAGCTTTCTTT
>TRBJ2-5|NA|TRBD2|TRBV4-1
CASSQAGGRETQYF
TGCGCCAGCAGCCAAGCGGGAGGGCGAGAGACCCAGTACTTC
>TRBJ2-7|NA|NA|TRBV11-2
CASSLVQLSEQYF
TGTGCCAGCAGCTTAGTACAGTTAAGCGAGCAGTACTTC
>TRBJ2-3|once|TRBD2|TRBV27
CASSFGLARSTDTQYF
TGTGCCAGCAGTTTCGGACTAGCCCGGAGCACAGATACGCAGTATTTT
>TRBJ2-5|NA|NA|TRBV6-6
CASSAETQYF
TGTGCCAGCAGCGCGGAGACCCAGTACTTC
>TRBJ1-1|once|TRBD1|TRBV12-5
CATRGRMNTEAFF
TGTGCTACCAGGGGGCGGATGAACACTGAAGCTTTCTTT